One sample yielded the 2 T cell receptor beta chains listed below, sequenced in a study of blood T cell repertoires in COVID-19. Generated by immunoSEQ multiplex PCR, the TCRdb table keeps only in-frame clones and is missing some. The table lists some 3,000 clones, over 75% of them singletons. Specimen: peripheral blood. All receptors come from a human donor with active COVID-19. The donor label of this sample is uncertain.

V and J are TRBV29-1 and TRBJ2-1; TRBD2 might be the D (6 bases). Germline CDR1 and CDR2: SQVTM and ANQGSEA. Trimming stripped 7 bases from V and 7 bases from J, with 8 bases between. CDR3 size: 10 residues. Here the CDR3 reads CSGRGNEQFF. CDR3 DNA: TGCAGCGGCCGGGGGAATGAGCAGTTCTTC.

This clone has a handful of counts. The chain joins TRBV19 to TRBJ1-4; D gene unclear. V lost 7 bases and J 10 bases, leaving 25 bases between the germline ends. Germline CDR1 and CDR2: LNHDA and SQIVND (reference sequence). CDR3 length equals 16 residues. CDR3 residues: CASNPSEGKGFGKLFF. The CDR3 nucleotides are TGTGCCAGTAATCCTTCAGAGGGAAAGGGCTTCGGAAAACTGTTTTTT.